A single sample is the source of the 2 T cell receptor beta chains below, sequenced in a study of blood T cells in healthy people across ages (dated by TCRdb to 2015 to 2017). Library preparation used 5' RACE. TCRdb shows the sequencer as Illumina HiSeq 2500. The second PCR ran for about 7 to 11 cycles and used a J-beta primer mix along with a sample-barcoded 5' primer. Starting from the raw public reads, TCRdb applied fastp trimming at Q25, assembled clones with MiXCR and retained in-frame beta chains. Here each entry gathers all rows of one CDR3 protein and keeps the most common genes and DNA. The sample records hundreds of thousands of distinct CDR3 sequences, roughly a quarter of which are singletons. Of the sample, approximately 3.6% is held by the ten largest clones. This sample was also put to use in a study of T cells of mothers and their children.

Sequencing used blood. Receptors were obtained from a boy aged 2 to 10 in good health.

The V call is TRBV7-4, the J call TRBJ2-1; 9 bases are a match to TRBD2. Germline loops: CDR1 SGHVT, CDR2 SQSDAQ. J was trimmed by 7 bases and V by 1 base; bases with no gene match: 11. This CDR3 is built from 17 residues. CDR3 region: CASSLDSPSGIGNEQFF. The CDR3 coding sequence is TGTGCCAGCAGCTTAGATTCCCCTAGCGGGATAGGTAATGAGCAGTTCTTC.

This clonotype was detected a few times. This chain joins TRBV29-1 and TRBJ1-2; D call uncertain. CDR3 length: 12 residues. Germline V gene data show CDR1 as SQVTM and CDR2 as ANQGSEA. V lost 6 bases, J lost 3 bases, and 11 bases lay in between. The CDR3 spells CSVVSGYYGYTF. In nucleotides, the CDR3 is TGCAGCGTAGTTAGCGGTTACTATGGCTACACCTTC.